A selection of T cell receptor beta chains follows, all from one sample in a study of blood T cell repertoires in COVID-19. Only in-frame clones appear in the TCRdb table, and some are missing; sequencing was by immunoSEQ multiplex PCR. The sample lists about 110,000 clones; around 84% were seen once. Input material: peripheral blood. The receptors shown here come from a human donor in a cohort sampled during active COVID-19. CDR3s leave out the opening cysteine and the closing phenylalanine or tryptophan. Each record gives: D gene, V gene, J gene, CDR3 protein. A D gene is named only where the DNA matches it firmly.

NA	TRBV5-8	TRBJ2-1	ASSSLRSGYNEQF
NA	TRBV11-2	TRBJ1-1	ASTPGTMNTEAF
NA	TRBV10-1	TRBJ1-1	ASSESTGNTEAF
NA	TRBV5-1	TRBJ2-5	ASSLAPGEETQY
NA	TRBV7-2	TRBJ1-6	ASSPTGGRGSPLH
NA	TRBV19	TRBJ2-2	ASSGQSNTGELF
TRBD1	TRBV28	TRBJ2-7	ASSSLDRGSPYEQY
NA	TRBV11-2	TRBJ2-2	ASSAQLTGELF
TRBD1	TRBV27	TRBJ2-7	ASSLEDRGPYEQY
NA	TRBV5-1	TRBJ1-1	ASSLGLYDEAEAF
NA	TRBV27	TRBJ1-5	ASSLTGRQNQPQH
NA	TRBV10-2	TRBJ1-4	ASSDPPTANEKLF
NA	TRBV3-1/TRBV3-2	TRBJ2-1	ASSRHPLSNEQF
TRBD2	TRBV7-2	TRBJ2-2	ASGGLGNTGELF
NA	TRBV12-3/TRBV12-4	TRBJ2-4	ASSFGGYQY
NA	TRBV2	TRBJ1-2	ASSEGQGRGYT
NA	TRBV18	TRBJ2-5	ASSPRTARETQY
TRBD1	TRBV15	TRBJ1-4	ATSRALARGFVNEKLF
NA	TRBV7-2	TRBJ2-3	ASSLDDFSTDTQY
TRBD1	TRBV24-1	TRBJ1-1	ATSESQGGNTEAF
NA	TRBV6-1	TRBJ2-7	ASSEWAGSDEQY
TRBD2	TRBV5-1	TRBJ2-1	ASSLRTSGTNNEQF
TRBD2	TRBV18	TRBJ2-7	ASSPLLAGASYEQY
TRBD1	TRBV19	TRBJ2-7	ASTGQTYEQY
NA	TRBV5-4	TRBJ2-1	ASSFGLYNEQF
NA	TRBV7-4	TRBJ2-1	ASSFCNNEQF
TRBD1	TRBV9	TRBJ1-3	ASSVADRVGNTIY
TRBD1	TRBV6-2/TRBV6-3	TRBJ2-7	ASSSRDRYYEQY
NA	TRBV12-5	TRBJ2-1	ASGFHDGYSNEQF
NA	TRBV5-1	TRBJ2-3	ASREHYPGLKADTQY
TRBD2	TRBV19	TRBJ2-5	ASSMSSAGEETQY
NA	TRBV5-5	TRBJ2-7	ASSLGAYEQY
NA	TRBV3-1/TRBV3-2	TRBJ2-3	ASSHSDTQY
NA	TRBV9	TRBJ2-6	ASSNKVEGSGANVLT
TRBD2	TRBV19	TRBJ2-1	ASRGGGTSGRAYSSSYNEQF
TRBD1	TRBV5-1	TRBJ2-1	ASSLRQGAYNEQF
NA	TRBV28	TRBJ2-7	ASTGLSPYEQY
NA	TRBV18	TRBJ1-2	ASSPEGVRGYT
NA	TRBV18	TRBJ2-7	ASSPRTVEQY
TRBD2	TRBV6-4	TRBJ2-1	ASSPLAGGPHEQF
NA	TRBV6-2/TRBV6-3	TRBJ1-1	ASRPTMTRPNTEAF
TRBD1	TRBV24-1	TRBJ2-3	ATSDSRQGGGGTDTQY
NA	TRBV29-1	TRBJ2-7	SVEVVETYEQY
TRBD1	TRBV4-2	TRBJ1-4	ASSQNRGATNEKLF
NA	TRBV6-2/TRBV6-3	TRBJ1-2	ASSYTGTSYGYT
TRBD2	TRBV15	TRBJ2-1	ATSRGTSASYNEQF
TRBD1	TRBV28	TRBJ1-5	ATISGTGGTNSNQPQH
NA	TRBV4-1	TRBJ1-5	ASSSRLQNNQPQH
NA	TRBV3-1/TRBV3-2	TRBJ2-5	ASSPWQGEVETQY
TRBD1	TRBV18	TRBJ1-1	ASSPQQGANTEAF
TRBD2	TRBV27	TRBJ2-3	ASRFQGTSADTQY
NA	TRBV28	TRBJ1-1	ASTPGKEITEAF
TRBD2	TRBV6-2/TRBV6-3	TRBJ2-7	ASSYRLAGGYEQY
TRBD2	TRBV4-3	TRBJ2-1	ASSLGRTSLSYNEQF